In this sample, the clone carrying this T cell receptor beta chain is medium-sized. The identical CDR3 is also encoded by other nucleotide sequences in the sample. Once RNA had been extracted, it was reverse transcribed into cDNA to act as the sequencing template. Data came from immunoSEQ multiplex PCR; TCRdb stores just in-frame clones and leaves some out. The profile shows about 190,000 clones, 45% to 75% of them singletons. V dropped 2 bases and J dropped 2; count of bases not matched to a gene: 4. The CDR3 is 16 residues long. Germline loops: CDR1 MNHNS, CDR2 SASEGT. This sample is part of a study of CD8+ T cells in alopecia areata. Study as a whole: A 6-month period off drug followed tofacitinib, which lasted 6 to 18 months.

The treatment: oral pan-JAK inhibitor, 5-10 mg twice daily. This specimen consisted of CD4+ T cells sorted from blood, obtained at week 4, from a patient treated with tofacitinib. This receptor was identified in a human donor with alopecia areata. J is TRBJ2-1 and V is TRBV6-1; 9 positions match TRBD2. The CDR3 sequence: CASSEPGGRAYNEQFF. The CDR3 DNA follows: TGTGCCAGCAGTGAACCCGGCGGGAGGGCCTACAATGAGCAGTTCTTC.